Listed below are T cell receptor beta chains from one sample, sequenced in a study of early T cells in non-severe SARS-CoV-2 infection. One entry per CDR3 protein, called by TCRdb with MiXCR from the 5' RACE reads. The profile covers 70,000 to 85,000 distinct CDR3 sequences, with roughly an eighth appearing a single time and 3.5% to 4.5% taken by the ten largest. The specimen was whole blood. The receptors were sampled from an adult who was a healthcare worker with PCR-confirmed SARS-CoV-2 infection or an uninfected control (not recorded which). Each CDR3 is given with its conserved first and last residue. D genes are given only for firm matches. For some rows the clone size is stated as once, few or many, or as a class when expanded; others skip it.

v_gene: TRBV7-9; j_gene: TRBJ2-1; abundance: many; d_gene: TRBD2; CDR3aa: CASSSSGLGQFF; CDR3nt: TGTGCCAGCAGCTCTAGCGGGTTAGGGCAGTTCTTC
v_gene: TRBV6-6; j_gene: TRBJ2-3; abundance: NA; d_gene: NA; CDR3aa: CASSRSYTDTQYF; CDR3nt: TGTGCCAGCAGTCGGTCCTACACAGATACGCAGTATTTT
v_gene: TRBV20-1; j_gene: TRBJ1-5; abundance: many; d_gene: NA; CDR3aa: CSARSGRAFNSNQPQHF; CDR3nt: TGCAGTGCTAGGTCGGGGAGAGCGTTCAATAGCAATCAGCCCCAGCATTTT
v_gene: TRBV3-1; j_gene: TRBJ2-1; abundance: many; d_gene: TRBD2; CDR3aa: CASSPWLADYNEQFF; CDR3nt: TGTGCCAGCAGCCCTTGGCTAGCGGACTACAATGAGCAGTTCTTC
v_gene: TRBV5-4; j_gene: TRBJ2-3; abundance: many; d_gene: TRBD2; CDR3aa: CASSFKAGGDTQYF; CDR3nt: TGTGCCAGCAGCTTTAAAGCGGGAGGAGATACGCAGTATTTT
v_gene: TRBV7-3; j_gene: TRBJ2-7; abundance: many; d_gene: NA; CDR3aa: CASSLRTGSPMGEQYF; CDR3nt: TGTGCCAGCAGCCTAAGGACGGGGTCCCCTATGGGAGAGCAGTACTTC
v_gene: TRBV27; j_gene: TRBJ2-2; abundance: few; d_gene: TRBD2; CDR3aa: CASSPLGGRAVMGELFF; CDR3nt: TGTGCCAGCAGTCCCCTCGGCGGGAGGGCAGTAATGGGGGAGCTGTTTTTT
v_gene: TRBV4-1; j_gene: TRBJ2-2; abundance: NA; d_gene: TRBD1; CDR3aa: CASRPQQGSYAGELFF; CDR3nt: TGCGCCAGCAGGCCCCAACAGGGGTCGTACGCCGGGGAGCTGTTTTTT
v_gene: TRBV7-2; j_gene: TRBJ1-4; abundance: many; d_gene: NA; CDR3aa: CASSSDSRRMFF; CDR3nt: TGTGCCAGCAGCTCCGACTCCCGCCGGATGTTTTTT
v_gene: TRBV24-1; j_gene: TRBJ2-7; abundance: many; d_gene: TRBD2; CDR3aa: CATSDLSCASGDSYEQYF; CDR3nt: TGTGCCACCAGTGATTTAAGCTGTGCTAGCGGGGACTCCTACGAGCAGTACTTC
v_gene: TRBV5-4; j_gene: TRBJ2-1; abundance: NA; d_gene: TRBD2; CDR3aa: CASSVGGASGLYNEQFF; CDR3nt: TGTGCCAGCAGCGTTGGTGGGGCTAGCGGGCTTTACAATGAGCAGTTCTTC
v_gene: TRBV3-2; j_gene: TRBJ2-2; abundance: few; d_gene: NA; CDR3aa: CASSQGGAGLDTGELFF; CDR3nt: TGTGCCAGCAGCCAAGGCGGGGCAGGGCTTGACACCGGGGAGCTGTTTTTT
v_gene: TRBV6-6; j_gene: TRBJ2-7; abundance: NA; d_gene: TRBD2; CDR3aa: CASSLLAGVAEQYF; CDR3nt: TGTGCCAGCAGTTTGCTAGCGGGAGTCGCCGAGCAGTACTTC
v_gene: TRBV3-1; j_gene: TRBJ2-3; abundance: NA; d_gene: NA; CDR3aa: CASSPSWSSTDTQYF; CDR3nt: TGTGCCAGCAGCCCCTCCTGGTCTAGCACAGATACGCAGTATTTT
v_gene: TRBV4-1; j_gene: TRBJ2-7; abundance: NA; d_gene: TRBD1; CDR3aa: CASSRGTASSYEQYF; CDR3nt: TGCGCCAGCAGCCGGGGGACAGCTAGCTCCTACGAGCAGTACTTC
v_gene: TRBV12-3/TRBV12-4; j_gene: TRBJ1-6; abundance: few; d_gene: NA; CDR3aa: CASTMGGGNNSPLHF; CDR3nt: TGTGCCAGCACTATGGGGGGCGGAAATAATTCACCCCTCCACTTT
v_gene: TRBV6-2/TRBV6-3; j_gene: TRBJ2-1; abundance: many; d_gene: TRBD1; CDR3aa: CASSFGQGARSPQFF; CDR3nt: TGTGCCAGCAGTTTCGGACAGGGGGCTCGGAGCCCTCAGTTCTTC
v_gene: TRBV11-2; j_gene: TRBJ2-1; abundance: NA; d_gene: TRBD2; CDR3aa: CASSFDGPPRTSGRAEFF; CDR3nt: TGTGCCAGCAGCTTTGATGGTCCCCCCCGGACTAGCGGGAGGGCCGAGTTCTTC
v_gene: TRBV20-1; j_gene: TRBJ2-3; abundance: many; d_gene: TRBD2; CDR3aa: CSAFLTSGITDTQYF; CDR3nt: TGCAGTGCCTTCCTGACTAGCGGGATAACAGATACGCAGTATTTT
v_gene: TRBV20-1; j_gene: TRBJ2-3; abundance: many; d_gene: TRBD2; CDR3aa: CSARDRLAGFTDTQYF; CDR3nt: TGCAGTGCTAGAGATCGACTAGCGGGGTTCACAGATACGCAGTATTTT
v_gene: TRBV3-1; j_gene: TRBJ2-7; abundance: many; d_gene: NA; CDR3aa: CASSPGSLASYEQYF; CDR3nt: TGTGCCAGCAGCCCCGGTAGCCTAGCGAGCTACGAGCAGTACTTC
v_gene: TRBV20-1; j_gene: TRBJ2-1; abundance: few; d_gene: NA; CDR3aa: CSARDVDNEQFF; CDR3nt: TGCAGTGCTAGAGATGTGGACAATGAGCAGTTCTTC
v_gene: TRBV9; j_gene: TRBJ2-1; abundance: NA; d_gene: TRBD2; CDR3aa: CASSVREGPYNEQFF; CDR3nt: TGTGCCAGCAGCGTGCGGGAGGGCCCCTACAATGAGCAGTTCTTC
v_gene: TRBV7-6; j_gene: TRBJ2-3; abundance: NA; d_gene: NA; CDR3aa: CASSLALTDTQYF; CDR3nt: TGTGCCAGCAGCTTAGCCCTCACAGATACGCAGTATTTT
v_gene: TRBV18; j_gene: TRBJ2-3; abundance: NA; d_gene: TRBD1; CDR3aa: CASSPRGQGPDTQYF; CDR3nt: TGTGCCAGCTCACCTAGGGGACAGGGCCCAGATACGCAGTATTTT
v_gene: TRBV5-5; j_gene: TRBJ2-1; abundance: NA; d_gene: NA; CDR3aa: CASSPRTPNEQFF; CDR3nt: TGTGCCAGCAGCCCTCGGACTCCTAATGAGCAGTTCTTC
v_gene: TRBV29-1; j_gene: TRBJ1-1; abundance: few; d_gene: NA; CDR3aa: CSVTRVNTEAFF; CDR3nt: TGCAGCGTTACCAGGGTGAACACTGAAGCTTTCTTT
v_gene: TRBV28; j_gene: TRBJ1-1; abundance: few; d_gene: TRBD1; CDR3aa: CASSQPRRWTGKNTEAFF; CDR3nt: TGTGCCAGCAGTCAACCCCGGAGATGGACAGGGAAGAACACTGAAGCTTTCTTT
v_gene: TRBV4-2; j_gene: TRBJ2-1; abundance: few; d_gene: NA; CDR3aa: CASSQGTGSPLHREQFF; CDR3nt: TGTGCCAGCAGCCAAGGTACGGGATCCCCCTTACATCGCGAGCAGTTCTTC
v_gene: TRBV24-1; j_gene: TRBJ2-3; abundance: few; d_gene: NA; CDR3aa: CATSEGRVPTDTQYF; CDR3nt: TGTGCCACCAGTGAAGGGCGGGTCCCCACAGATACGCAGTATTTT
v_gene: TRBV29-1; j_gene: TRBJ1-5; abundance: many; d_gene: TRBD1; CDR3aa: CSVIQGANQPQHF; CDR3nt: TGCAGCGTAATTCAGGGGGCAAATCAGCCCCAGCATTTT
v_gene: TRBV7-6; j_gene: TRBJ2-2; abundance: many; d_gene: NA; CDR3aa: CASSLRGLGGGELFF; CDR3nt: TGTGCCAGCAGCTTAAGAGGACTCGGCGGAGGGGAGCTGTTTTTT
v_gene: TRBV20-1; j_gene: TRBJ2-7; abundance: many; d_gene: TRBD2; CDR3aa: CSARGGSHPEQYF; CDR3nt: TGCAGTGCTAGGGGCGGGAGTCACCCCGAGCAGTACTTC
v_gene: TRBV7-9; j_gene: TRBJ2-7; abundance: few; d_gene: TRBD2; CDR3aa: CASSPAGEQYF; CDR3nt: TGTGCCAGCAGCCCAGCGGGGGAGCAGTACTTC
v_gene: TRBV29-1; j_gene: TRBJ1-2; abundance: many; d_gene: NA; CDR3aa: CTPFYGYTF; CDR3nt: TGCACACCGTTCTATGGCTACACCTTC
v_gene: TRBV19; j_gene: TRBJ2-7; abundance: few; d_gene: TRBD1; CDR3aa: CASSRSGGSYEQYF; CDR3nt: TGTGCCAGTAGTCGTTCAGGGGGCTCCTACGAGCAGTACTTC
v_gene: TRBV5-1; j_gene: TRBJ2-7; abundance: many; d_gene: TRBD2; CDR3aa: CASSLQGGGEQYF; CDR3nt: TGCGCCAGCAGCTTGCAGGGCGGGGGCGAGCAGTACTTC
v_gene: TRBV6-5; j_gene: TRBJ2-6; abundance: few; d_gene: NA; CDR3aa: CASSYLRASGANVLTF; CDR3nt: TGTGCCAGCAGTTACTTAAGGGCGTCTGGGGCCAACGTCCTGACTTTC
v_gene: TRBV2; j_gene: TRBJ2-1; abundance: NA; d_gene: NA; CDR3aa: CASSNDISNEQFF; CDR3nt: TGTGCCAGCAGCAATGACATAAGCAATGAGCAGTTCTTC
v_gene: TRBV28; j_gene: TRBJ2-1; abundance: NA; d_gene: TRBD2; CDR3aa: CASSVAGGDNEQFF; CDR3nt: TGTGCCAGCAGTGTAGCGGGAGGGGACAATGAGCAGTTCTTC
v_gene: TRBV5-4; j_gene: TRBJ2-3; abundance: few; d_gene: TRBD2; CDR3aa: CASSLKQRGDTQYF; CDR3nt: TGTGCCAGCAGCTTGAAGCAGCGGGGAGATACGCAGTATTTT
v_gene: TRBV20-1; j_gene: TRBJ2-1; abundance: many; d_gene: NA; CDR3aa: CSALGNEQFF; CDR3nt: TGCAGTGCTCTAGGCAATGAGCAGTTCTTC
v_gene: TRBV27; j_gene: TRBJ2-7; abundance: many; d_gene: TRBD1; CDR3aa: CAWDRGKASYEQYF; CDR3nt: TGTGCCTGGGACAGGGGCAAGGCCAGCTACGAGCAGTACTTC